The 30 T cell receptor beta chains in this list originate from one sample, sequenced in a study of blood T cell repertoires in COVID-19. TCRdb keeps only in-frame clones here, not all; method: immunoSEQ multiplex PCR. The table lists about 150,000 clones, 90% of them singletons. The material sequenced was peripheral blood. These receptors were taken from a man aged 45-60 years with acute or convalescent COVID-19.

The chain links TRBV6-1 to TRBJ1-1; 10 positions agree with TRBD1. Looked up from germline, CDR1 is MNHNS and CDR2 is SASEGT. V trimming: 1 base; J trimming: 0 bases; junction bases outside the gene matches: 2. The CDR3 consists of 16 residues. CDR3 sequence reads: CASSEVGQGMNTEAFF. CDR3 in DNA: TGTGCCAGCAGTGAAGTGGGACAGGGGATGAACACTGAAGCTTTCTTT.

The chain links TRBV21-1 to TRBJ2-7; the D segment call TRBD2 is taken from the table without a DNA check. TRBV21-1 is given as a pseudogene. The CDR3 covers 14 residues. The CDR3 protein is CASSRTGWGREQYV. DNA for the CDR3: TGTGCCAGCAGCAGGACTGGGTGGGGAAGGGAGCAGTACGTC.

V gene TRBV2 combines with J gene TRBJ2-5; maybe TRBD2 (7 bases). The ends were cut back, 6 bases at V and 1 base at J, with 12 bases in the middle. The CDR3 runs 14 residues. From germline, CDR1 is SNHLY and CDR2 FYNNEI. The CDR3 coding sequence is TGTGCCAGCAGACAGGGCGGGGGCCAAGAGACCCAGTACTTC. Translating it yields CASRQGGGQETQYF.

The rearrangement links TRBV4-2 to TRBJ2-1; 7 bases match TRBD2. This CDR3 is built from 16 residues. CDR1 LGHNA and CDR2 YNFKEQ come from the germline V gene. Unmatched junction bases numbered 8, after V lost 2 bases and J lost 4 bases. The CDR3 reads CASSQNLAEIYNEQFF. CDR3 in DNA: TGTGCCAGCAGCCAAAATCTAGCGGAAATTTACAATGAGCAGTTCTTC.

The chain links TRBV2 to TRBJ2-1, with D possibly matching TRBD2 (6 bases). The CDR3 is 13 amino acids. V shed 6 bases and J shed 3 bases, with 9 bases lying between them. CDR1 is SNHLY and CDR2 is FYNNEI in the germline V gene. The CDR3 spells CASSGSIYNEQFF. Here the CDR3 DNA reads TGTGCCAGCAGCGGGAGCATCTACAATGAGCAGTTCTTC.

The V and J genes are TRBV9 and TRBJ2-2, with a weak D call TRBD2 (5 bases). Germline V gives CDR1 SGDLS, CDR2 YYNGEE. The CDR3 loop spans 16 amino acids. V was shortened by 0 bases and J by 0 bases, with 9 bases between the two germline ends. CDR3 amino acids: CASSVGSSANTGELFF. CDR3 bases: TGTGCCAGCAGCGTAGGTAGTAGCGCGAACACCGGGGAGCTGTTTTTT.

The V call is TRBV18, the J call TRBJ1-3, with D unresolved. The CDR3 loop spans 15 amino acids. The germline V gene has CDR1 KGHSH and CDR2 LQKENI. Trimming removed 6 bases at V and 0 bases at J, with 12 bases between. The chain's CDR3 is CASSTGRNSGNTIYF. In nucleotides, the CDR3 is TGTGCCAGCTCGACCGGGAGAAACTCTGGAAACACCATATATTTT.

The V gene is TRBV7-8, the J gene TRBJ1-3; D not resolved. The CDR3 is 16 residues long. Germline V gene lookup returns CDR1 SGHVS and CDR2 FQNEAQ. Trimming removed 0 bases from V and 4 bases from J, with 13 bases in between. The CDR3 spells CASSLAPGALGNTIYF. For the CDR3, the DNA is TGTGCCAGCAGCTTAGCGCCTGGAGCCCTCGGAAACACCATATATTTT.

The chain is built from TRBV9 and TRBJ2-1; weak D call: TRBD2 (7 bases). Looked up from germline, CDR1 is SGDLS and CDR2 is YYNGEE. CDR3 length: 16 amino acids. V shed 0 bases and J shed 9 bases, with 19 bases lying between them. The CDR3 DNA follows: TGTGCCAGCAGCGTAGCTTTTGAGGGAGGGACAATTGAGCAGTTCTTC. Amino acid sequence: CASSVAFEGGTIEQFF.

The gene calls are TRBV28 and TRBJ2-3; 9 nucleotides line up with TRBD2. The length of the CDR3 is 17 residues. With 7 bases clipped from V and 0 bases from J, the junction kept 11 bases outside the gene matches. Germline loops: CDR1 MDHEN, CDR2 SYDVKM. The CDR3 spells CASTQIAGVTSTDTQYF. The CDR3 DNA is TGTGCCAGCACCCAAATAGCGGGAGTCACAAGCACAGATACGCAGTATTTT.

V usage is TRBV19 and J usage is TRBJ2-2; D remains unclear. Germline lookup yields CDR1 LNHDA and CDR2 SQIVND (reference sequence). The V end was cut by 3 bases, the J end by 1 base, with 6 bases between. There are 14 residues in the CDR3. CDR3 sequence: CASSMALNTGELFF. Here the CDR3 DNA reads TGTGCCAGTAGTATGGCCCTGAACACCGGGGAGCTGTTTTTT.

The genes are TRBV18 and TRBJ2-5, with 11 bases lining up with TRBD2. There are 17 residues in the CDR3. With V trimmed by 2 bases and J by 1 base, 6 bases remained unmatched. The V gene's germline CDR1 is KGHSH and CDR2 LQKENI. The CDR3: CASSPMTSGASQETQYF. CDR3 DNA: TGTGCCAGCTCACCAATGACTAGCGGGGCCTCCCAAGAGACCCAGTACTTC.

The chain carries TRBV20-1 and TRBJ2-1; weak D call: TRBD2 (5 bases). This CDR3 region has 11 residues. The germline CDR1 and CDR2 sequences are DFQATT and SNEGSKA (reference sequence). The ends were cut back, 1 base at V and 10 bases at J, with 8 bases in the middle. The CDR3 region is CSARAGYEQFF. CDR3 nucleotide sequence: TGCAGTGCTAGAGCGGGGTACGAGCAGTTCTTC.

V and J are TRBV6-6 and TRBJ2-1; 9 nucleotides match TRBD2. Trimming at V came to 4 bases and at J to 7 bases, leaving 8 bases not matched to a gene. The CDR3 has 15 amino acids. CDR1 MNHNY and CDR2 SVGAGI come from the germline V gene (reference sequence). The CDR3 reads CASSFPGLAVNEQFF. The CDR3 DNA reads TGTGCCAGCAGTTTCCCGGGACTAGCAGTTAATGAGCAGTTCTTC.

The chain has TRBV28 and TRBJ1-4; no clear D gene. CDR3 length: 14 residues. Trimming cost V 5 bases and J 8 bases, with 15 bases left between them. CDR1 and CDR2 (germline): MDHEN, SYDVKM. CDR3 sequence: CASSPGRSREKLFF. CDR3 nucleotide sequence: TGTGCCAGCAGTCCTGGGCGTTCGAGAGAAAAACTGTTTTTT.

This chain uses TRBV2 with TRBJ2-5, with 7 nucleotides matching TRBD1. This CDR3 has 14 residues. The junction had 10 bases not matched to a gene; V was cut back by 7 bases and J by 5 bases. CDR1 and CDR2 from the germline V gene are SNHLY and FYNNEI. CDR3 DNA: TGTGCCAGCATTCTACGAGGACAGGAGGAGACCCAGTACTTC. Its protein product is CASILRGQEETQYF.

The chain recombines TRBV18 with TRBJ1-1; D gene ambiguous. Trimming took 3 bases from V and 0 from J, leaving 11 bases between them. The CDR3 is 15 amino acids. The V gene's germline CDR1 is KGHSH and CDR2 LQKENI. CDR3 in amino acids: CASSPQTDLNTEAFF. The CDR3 DNA sequence: TGTGCCAGCTCACCGCAGACTGATCTGAACACTGAAGCTTTCTTT.

The chain couples TRBV5-6 to TRBJ1-4; maybe TRBD1 (5 bases). Trimming removed 2 bases at V and 6 bases at J, with 8 bases between. Looked up from germline, CDR1 is SGHDT and CDR2 is YYEEEE. This CDR3 has 13 amino acids. This CDR3 is CASSLWGDEKLFF. CDR3 DNA sequence: TGTGCCAGCAGCTTATGGGGGGATGAAAAACTGTTTTTT. The full variable domain, rest sourced from reference TRBV5-6 and TRBJ1-4, is DAGVTQSPTHLIKTRGQQVTLRCSPKSGHDTVSWYQQALGQGPQFIFQYYEEEERQRGNFPDRFSGHQFPNYSSELNVNALLLGDSALYLCASSLWGDEKLFFGSGTQLSVL.

The DNA of the CDR3 is TGTGCCAGCAGCCTTCGGGATGGTCCCCAGTACTTC. This translates into CASSLRDGPQYF. The V gene is TRBV7-9, the J gene TRBJ2-5, with a weak D call TRBD2 (5 bases). This CDR3 has 12 amino acids. The germline V gene has CDR1 SEHNR and CDR2 FQNEAQ (reference sequence). V was clipped by 5 bases and J by 9 bases, with 13 bases between them.

This sequence joins TRBV6-5 and TRBJ1-2; TRBD1 is a possible D gene (5 bases). CDR3 length: 14 amino acids. The ends were cut back, 5 bases at V and 3 bases at J, with 13 bases in the middle. CDR1 is MNHEY and CDR2 is SVGAGI in the germline V gene. The CDR3 here is CASSTRGIDYGYTF. CDR3 DNA sequence: TGTGCCAGCAGTACCCGGGGGATCGACTATGGCTACACCTTC.

This clone was observed a single time. This chain links TRBV3-1 (or the pseudogene TRBV3-2) with TRBJ1-5; 12 bases are shared with TRBD1. Germline V gives CDR1 LGHDT, CDR2 YNNKEL (reference sequence). Trimming at V came to 3 bases and at J to 6 bases, leaving 3 bases not matched to a gene. This CDR3 contains 15 residues. The DNA of the CDR3 is TGTGCCAGCAGCCAGGGGACAGGGGGCTTTCAGCCCCAGCATTTT. Its protein is CASSQGTGGFQPQHF.

The genes are TRBV6-6 and TRBJ2-1, with 9 bases lining up with TRBD1. From germline, CDR1 is MNHNY and CDR2 SVGAGI (reference sequence). After removal of 7 bases from V and 6 bases from J, the junction contained 7 bases not matched to a gene. The length of the CDR3 is 14 residues. CDR3 sequence: CASKTGGLINEQFF. The CDR3 region has the DNA TGTGCCAGCAAAACAGGGGGCTTGATCAATGAGCAGTTCTTC.

The V gene is TRBV19, the J gene TRBJ2-5; tentatively, D is TRBD1 (6 bases). CDR1 is LNHDA, CDR2 SQIVND, per germline (reference sequence). This CDR3 is built from 14 residues. Trimming removed 1 base from V and 4 bases from J, with 10 bases in between. The CDR3 DNA reads TGTGCCAGTAGTATAGGGGGGCGAGCAGAGACCCAGTACTTC. It specifies CASSIGGRAETQYF.

The chain links TRBV18 to TRBJ1-4, with 7 nucleotides matching TRBD1. CDR1 and CDR2 from the germline V gene are KGHSH and LQKENI. The junction had 7 bases not matched to a gene; V was cut back by 5 bases and J by 4 bases. This CDR3 has 15 residues. This CDR3 is CASSSRDRYNEKLFF. The CDR3 bases are TGTGCCAGCTCATCCCGGGACAGATATAATGAAAAACTGTTTTTT.

The chain employs TRBV5-4 and TRBJ2-2; 12 bases map to TRBD2. This CDR3 comprises 17 residues. Unmatched junction bases numbered 9, after V lost 4 bases and J lost 5 bases. The germline gives CDR1 SGHNT, CDR2 YYREEE (reference sequence). The CDR3 reads CASSTGGGLAGTGELFF. The DNA for the CDR3 is TGTGCCAGCAGCACGGGAGGAGGACTAGCGGGAACCGGGGAGCTGTTTTTT. The variable domain in full, completed from reference TRBV5-4 and TRBJ2-2, reads ETGVTQSPTHLIKTRGQQVTLRCSSQSGHNTVSWYQQALGQGPQFIFQYYREEENGRGNFPPRFSGLQFPNYSSELNVNALELDDSALYLCASSTGGGLAGTGELFFGEGSRLTVL.

The V and J genes are TRBV3-1 (or the pseudogene TRBV3-2) and TRBJ2-6; tentatively, D is TRBD2 (6 bases). Trimming shortened V by 3 bases and J by 3 bases, and 21 bases separated the two germline ends. The CDR3 runs 19 residues. Germline-derived CDR1 and CDR2 are LGHDT and YNNKEL (reference sequence). This chain's CDR3 is CASSHGFGTGPGGANVLTF. CDR3 nucleotide sequence: TGTGCCAGCAGCCACGGGTTCGGGACTGGGCCAGGTGGGGCCAACGTCCTGACTTTC.

The V and J genes are TRBV19 and TRBJ1-2; tentative D call: TRBD1 (6 bases). The CDR3 has 14 amino acids. Deletions cut 1 base from V and 8 bases from J, with 14 bases between. Germline V gene data show CDR1 as LNHDA and CDR2 as SQIVND (reference sequence). CDR3 nucleotides: TGTGCCAGTAGTATAGGAGGACAGCTATTCGGCTACACCTTC. Protein product: CASSIGGQLFGYTF. The full variable domain, in which reference TRBV19 and TRBJ1-2 provide the parts outside the CDR3, is DGGITQSPKYLFRKEGQNVTLSCEQNLNHDAMYWYRQDPGQGLRLIYYSQIVNDFQKGDIAEGYSVSREKKESFPLTVTSAQKNPTAFYLCASSIGGQLFGYTFGSGTRLTVV.

V is TRBV12-3 or TRBV12-4 and J is TRBJ2-1; D call uncertain. V was trimmed by 6 bases and J by 9 bases, leaving 9 bases between them. This CDR3 has 11 amino acids. Here the CDR3 reads CASSSVGEQFF. The CDR3 bases are TGTGCCAGCAGCAGCGTGGGTGAGCAGTTCTTC.

The chain carries TRBV10-1 and TRBJ1-1; 9 bases are a match to TRBD1. The CDR3 spans 13 residues. From germline, CDR1 is WNHNN and CDR2 SYGVQD (reference sequence). V was clipped by 2 bases and J by 5 bases; unmatched bases: 0. CDR3: CASSEDRGTEAFF. The CDR3 nucleotides are TGCGCCAGCAGTGAGGACAGGGGGACTGAAGCTTTCTTT.

The rearrangement joins TRBV6-5 to TRBJ2-1; 13 bases fit TRBD2. V trimming: 8 bases; J trimming: 8 bases; junction bases outside the gene matches: 9. CDR1 and CDR2 from the germline V gene are MNHEY and SVGAGI. This CDR3 is built from 15 residues. CDR3 amino acids: CASFSGTSGNHEQFF. CDR3 sequence (DNA): TGTGCCAGCTTTTCCGGGACTAGCGGGAACCATGAGCAGTTCTTC.